The rows below give T cell receptor beta chains drawn from one sample of a study of sequential checkpoint blockade in melanoma. Generated by immunoSEQ multiplex PCR, the TCRdb table keeps only in-frame clones and is missing some. The sample has about 40,000 clones; roughly 81% are singletons. Sequencing was performed on CD8+ T cells sorted from blood (inferred from file names), taken from a patient given nivolumab and ipilimumab in sequence. The receptors were sampled from a human donor with melanoma. The conserved cysteine and the conserved F or W are not part of the CDR3 here. Each record gives: CDR3 protein, J gene, V gene.

CDR3aa: ASSEFSGRGGETQY
j_gene: TRBJ2-5
v_gene: TRBV2

CDR3aa: ASSAGLAGIEDTQY
j_gene: TRBJ2-3
v_gene: TRBV5-4

CDR3aa: ASSSDTFFTDGYT
j_gene: TRBJ1-2
v_gene: TRBV27

CDR3aa: ASSFSGGGYEQY
j_gene: TRBJ2-7
v_gene: TRBV11-2

CDR3aa: ASSYSRGSGELF
j_gene: TRBJ2-2
v_gene: TRBV6-5

CDR3aa: AWGGENINYGYT
j_gene: TRBJ1-2
v_gene: TRBV2

CDR3aa: ATTGQGTNYGYT
j_gene: TRBJ1-2
v_gene: TRBV10-2

CDR3aa: ASSEPGQGWEKLF
j_gene: TRBJ1-4
v_gene: TRBV6-1

CDR3aa: ATSSATGVWDYGYT
j_gene: TRBJ1-2
v_gene: TRBV15

CDR3aa: ASSRTSGGADTQY
j_gene: TRBJ2-3
v_gene: TRBV7-2

CDR3aa: ASSPSGFTEAF
j_gene: TRBJ1-1
v_gene: TRBV9

CDR3aa: ASSLRLAGYYEQY
j_gene: TRBJ2-7
v_gene: TRBV27

CDR3aa: ASSLGLSYEQY
j_gene: TRBJ2-7
v_gene: TRBV7-8

CDR3aa: ASSYGQGAYEQY
j_gene: TRBJ2-7
v_gene: TRBV27

CDR3aa: ASSLGGGYT
j_gene: TRBJ1-2
v_gene: TRBV7-9

CDR3aa: ASQGELGYEQY
j_gene: TRBJ2-7
v_gene: TRBV6-1